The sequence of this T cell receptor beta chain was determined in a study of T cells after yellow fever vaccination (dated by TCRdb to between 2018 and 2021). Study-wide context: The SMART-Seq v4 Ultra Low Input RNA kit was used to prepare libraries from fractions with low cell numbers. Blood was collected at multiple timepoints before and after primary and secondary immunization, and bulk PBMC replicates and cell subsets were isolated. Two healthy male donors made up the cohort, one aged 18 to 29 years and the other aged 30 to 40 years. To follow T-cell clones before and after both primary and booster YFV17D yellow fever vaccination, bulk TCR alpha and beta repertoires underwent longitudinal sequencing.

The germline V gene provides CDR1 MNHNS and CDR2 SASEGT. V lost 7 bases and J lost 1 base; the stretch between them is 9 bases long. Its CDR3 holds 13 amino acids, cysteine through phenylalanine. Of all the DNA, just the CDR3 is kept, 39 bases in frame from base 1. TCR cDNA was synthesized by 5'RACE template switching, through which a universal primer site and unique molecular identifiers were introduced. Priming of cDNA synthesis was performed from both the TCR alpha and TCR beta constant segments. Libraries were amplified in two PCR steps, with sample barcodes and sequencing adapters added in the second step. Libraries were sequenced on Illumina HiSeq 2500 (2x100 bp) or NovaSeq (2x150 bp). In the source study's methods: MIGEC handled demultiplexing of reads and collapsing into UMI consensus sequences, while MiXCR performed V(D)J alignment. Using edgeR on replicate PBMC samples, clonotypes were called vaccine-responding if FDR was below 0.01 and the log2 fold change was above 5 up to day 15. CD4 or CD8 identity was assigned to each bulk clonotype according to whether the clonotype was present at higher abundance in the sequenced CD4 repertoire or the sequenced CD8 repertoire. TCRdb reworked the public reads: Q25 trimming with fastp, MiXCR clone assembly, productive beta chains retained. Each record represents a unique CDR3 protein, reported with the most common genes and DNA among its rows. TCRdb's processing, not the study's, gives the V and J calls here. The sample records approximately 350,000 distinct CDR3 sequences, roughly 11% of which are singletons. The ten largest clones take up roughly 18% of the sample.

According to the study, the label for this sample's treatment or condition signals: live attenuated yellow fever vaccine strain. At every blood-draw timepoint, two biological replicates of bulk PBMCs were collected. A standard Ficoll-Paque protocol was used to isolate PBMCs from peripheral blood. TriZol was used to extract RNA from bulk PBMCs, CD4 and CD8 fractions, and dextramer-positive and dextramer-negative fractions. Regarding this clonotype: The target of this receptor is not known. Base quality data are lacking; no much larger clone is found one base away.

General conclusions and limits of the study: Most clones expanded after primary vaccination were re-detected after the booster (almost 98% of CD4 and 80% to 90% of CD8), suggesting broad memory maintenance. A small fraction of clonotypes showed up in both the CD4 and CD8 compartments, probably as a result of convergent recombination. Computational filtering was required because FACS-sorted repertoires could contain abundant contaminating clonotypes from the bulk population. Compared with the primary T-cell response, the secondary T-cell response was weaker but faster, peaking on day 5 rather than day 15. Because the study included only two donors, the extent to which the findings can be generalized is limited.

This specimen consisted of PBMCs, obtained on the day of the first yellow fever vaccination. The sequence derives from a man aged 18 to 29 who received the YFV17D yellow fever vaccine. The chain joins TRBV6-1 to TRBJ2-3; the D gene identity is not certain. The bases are TGTGCCAGCAAAGGCGGAGGCACAGATACGCAGTATTTT. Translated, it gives CASKGGGTDTQYF.